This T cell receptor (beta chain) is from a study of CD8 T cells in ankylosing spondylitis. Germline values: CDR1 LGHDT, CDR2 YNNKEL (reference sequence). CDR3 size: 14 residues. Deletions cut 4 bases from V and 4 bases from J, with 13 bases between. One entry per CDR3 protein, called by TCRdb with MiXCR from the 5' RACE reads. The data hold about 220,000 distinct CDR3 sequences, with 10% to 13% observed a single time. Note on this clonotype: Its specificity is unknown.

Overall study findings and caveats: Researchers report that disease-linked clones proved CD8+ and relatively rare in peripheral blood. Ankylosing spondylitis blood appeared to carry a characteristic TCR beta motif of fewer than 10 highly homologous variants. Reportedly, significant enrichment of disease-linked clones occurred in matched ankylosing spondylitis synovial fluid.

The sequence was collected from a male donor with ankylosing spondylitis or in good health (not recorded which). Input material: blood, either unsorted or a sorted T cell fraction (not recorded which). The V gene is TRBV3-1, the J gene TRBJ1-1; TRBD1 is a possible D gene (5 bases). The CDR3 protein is CASSPRGTGTEAFF. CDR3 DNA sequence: TGTGCCAGCAGCCCACGGGGGACCGGCACTGAAGCTTTCTTT.